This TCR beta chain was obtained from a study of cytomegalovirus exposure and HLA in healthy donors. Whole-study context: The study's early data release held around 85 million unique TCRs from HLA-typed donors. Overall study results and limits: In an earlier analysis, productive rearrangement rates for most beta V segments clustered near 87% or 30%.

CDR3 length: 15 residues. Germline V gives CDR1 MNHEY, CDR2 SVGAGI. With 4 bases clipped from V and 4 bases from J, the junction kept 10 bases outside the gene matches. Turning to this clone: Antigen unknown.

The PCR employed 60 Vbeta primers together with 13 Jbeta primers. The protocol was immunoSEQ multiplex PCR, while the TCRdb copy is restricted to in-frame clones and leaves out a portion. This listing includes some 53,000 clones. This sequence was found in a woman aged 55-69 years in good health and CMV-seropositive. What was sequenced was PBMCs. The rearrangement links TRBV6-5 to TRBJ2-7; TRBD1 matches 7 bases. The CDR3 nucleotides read TGTGCCAGCAGTTCATATCCGGGACAGTTATACGAGCAGTACTTC. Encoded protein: CASSSYPGQLYEQYF.